The next 21 T cell receptor beta chains were all read from a single sample in a study of blood T cell repertoires in COVID-19. TCRdb's table, derived via immunoSEQ multiplex PCR, lists solely in-frame clones and lacks some. Among more than 110,000 clones listed, about 88% were seen once. The material sequenced was peripheral blood. The origin of the receptors is a man between 45 and 60 years old with active or convalescent COVID-19.

The CDR3 loop is CASSQDRGLAGDGETQYF. The DNA of the CDR3 is TGTGCCAGCAGCCAAGATCGTGGGTTAGCGGGAGATGGAGAGACCCAGTACTTC. The rearrangement uses TRBV3-1 (or the pseudogene TRBV3-2) and TRBJ2-5, with 9 bases lining up with TRBD2. CDR1 LGHDT and CDR2 YNNKEL come from the germline V gene (reference sequence). V gave up 0 bases and J gave up 4 bases; unmatched junction bases: 12. The CDR3 totals 18 residues.

The chain couples TRBV15 to TRBJ1-1; weak D call: TRBD1 (6 bases). Germline V gene data show CDR1 as LNHNV and CDR2 as YYDKDF (reference sequence). The CDR3 extends over 16 amino acids. V was pared by 0 bases and J by 2 bases, with 13 bases between. CDR3 nucleotides: TGTGCCACCAGCAGAGAGGACAGCCCCGCAAACACTGAAGCTTTCTTT. This codes for CATSREDSPANTEAFF.

The chain couples TRBV19 to TRBJ1-1; tentatively, D is TRBD1 (6 bases). This CDR3 has 13 amino acids. Germline CDR1 and CDR2: LNHDA and SQIVND (reference sequence). V lost 7 bases to trimming and J lost 7 bases, with 16 bases between them. The CDR3 sequence is CASTTRGGIEAFF. The CDR3 DNA follows: TGTGCCAGTACCACTAGGGGGGGAATTGAAGCTTTCTTT.

This chain links TRBV28 with TRBJ1-5; 7 nucleotides line up with TRBD1. The CDR3 is made up of 13 amino acids. Germline V gene data show CDR1 as MDHEN and CDR2 as SYDVKM. V shed 6 bases and J 6 bases; nucleotides not matched to a gene: 5. For the CDR3, the DNA is TGTGCCAGCAGGGACGGGACAGCTCAGCCCCAGCATTTT. Protein product: CASRDGTAQPQHF. The complete variable domain, with remaining parts taken from reference TRBV28 and TRBJ1-5, reads DVKVTQSSRYLVKRTGEKVFLECVQDMDHENMFWYRQDPGLGLRLIYFSYDVKMKEKGDIPEGYSVSREKKERFSLILESASTNQTSMYLCASRDGTAQPQHFGDGTRLSIL.

This clone was picked up a small number of times. This sequence joins TRBV4-1 and TRBJ1-5; D is unclear. The CDR3 length is 18 residues. V was pared by 0 bases and J by 5 bases, with 20 bases between. Per germline, CDR1 MGHRA and CDR2 YSYEKL. In nucleotides, the CDR3 is TGCGCCAGCAGCCAAGAAGGGAGTGGTGTGGGGTTTCATCAGCCCCAGCATTTT. It is translated as CASSQEGSGVGFHQPQHF.

This clone was detected once. V gene TRBV18 combines with J gene TRBJ2-5; 10 bases align to TRBD1. J was trimmed by 0 bases and V by 1 base; bases with no gene match: 2. There are 16 residues in the CDR3. Germline V gives CDR1 KGHSH, CDR2 LQKENI. CDR3 protein: CASSPRGQGYQETQYF. The CDR3 region has the DNA TGTGCCAGCTCACCACGGGGACAGGGGTACCAAGAGACCCAGTACTTC.

This clone was detected only once. Other DNA sequences in this specimen translate into the identical CDR3. The genes are TRBV6-5 and TRBJ1-1; D is possibly TRBD1 (6 bases). CDR3 length equals 14 residues. Germline CDR1 and CDR2: MNHEY and SVGAGI. Trimming cost V 4 bases and J 5 bases, with 14 bases left between them. The CDR3: CASSFLQGNTEAFF. CDR3 nucleotide sequence: TGTGCCAGCAGTTTCCTGCAGGGGAATACTGAAGCTTTCTTT.

The J gene is TRBJ1-3, the V gene TRBV29-1; unclear D gene. CDR1 SQVTM and CDR2 ANQGSEA come from the germline V gene. This CDR3 contains 13 residues. V lost 2 bases to trimming and J lost 0 bases, with 5 bases between them. The CDR3 sequence is CSVEPGSGNTIYF. CDR3 sequence (DNA): TGCAGCGTTGAACCGGGCTCTGGAAACACCATATATTTT. The whole variable domain, remainder taken from reference TRBV29-1 and TRBJ1-3, is SAVISQKPSRDICQRGTSLTIQCQVDSQVTMMFWYRQQPGQSLTLIATANQGSEATYESGFVIDKFPISRPNLTFSTLTVSNMSPEDSSIYLCSVEPGSGNTIYFGEGSWLTVV.

A few counts support this clone. This sequence joins TRBV28 and TRBJ1-1; 8 bases match TRBD1. V trimming: 3 bases; J trimming: 10 bases; junction bases outside the gene matches: 10. The CDR3 runs to 14 residues. CDR1 is MDHEN and CDR2 is SYDVKM in the germline V gene. The CDR3 sequence: CASSFPNQGARAFF. CDR3 DNA sequence: TGTGCCAGCAGTTTCCCAAACCAGGGGGCACGAGCTTTCTTT. The complete variable domain, with remaining parts taken from reference TRBV28 and TRBJ1-1, reads DVKVTQSSRYLVKRTGEKVFLECVQDMDHENMFWYRQDPGLGLRLIYFSYDVKMKEKGDIPEGYSVSREKKERFSLILESASTNQTSMYLCASSFPNQGARAFFGQGTRLTVV.

The chain recombines TRBV15 with TRBJ1-2, with TRBD1 identical over 8 bases. Germline values: CDR1 LNHNV, CDR2 YYDKDF (reference sequence). Trimming took 5 bases from V and 6 from J; bases not matched to a gene: 5. The CDR3 runs 13 residues. Here the CDR3 DNA reads TGTGCCACCAGCTTGGACAGGGTCGATGGCTACACCTTC. Encoded protein: CATSLDRVDGYTF.

The chain employs TRBV5-1 and TRBJ2-5; TRBD1 matches 9 bases. This CDR3 has 14 amino acids. V lost 3 bases to trimming and J lost 5 bases; unmatched junction nucleotides: 5. Germline V gives CDR1 SGHRS, CDR2 YFSETQ. CDR3 loop: CASSSGTGRETQYF. The CDR3, as DNA: TGCGCCAGCAGCTCCGGGACAGGGAGGGAGACCCAGTACTTC. Using reference TRBV5-1 and TRBJ2-5 for the parts outside the CDR3, the full variable domain is KAGVTQTPRYLIKTRGQQVTLSCSPISGHRSVSWYQQTPGQGLQFLFEYFSETQRNKGNFPGRFSGRQFSNSRSEMNVSTLELGDSALYLCASSSGTGRETQYFGPGTRLLVL.

CDR3: CASSPSGTGVTHEQYF. The CDR3 nucleotides are TGTGCCAGCTCACCAAGTGGGACAGGGGTGACCCACGAGCAGTACTTC. The rearrangement joins TRBV18 to TRBJ2-7; the match to TRBD1 covers 10 bases. The CDR3 runs 16 residues. V gave up 2 bases and J gave up 5 bases; unmatched junction bases: 9. Germline loops: CDR1 KGHSH, CDR2 LQKENI.

V is TRBV7-8 and J is TRBJ2-1; TRBD2 aligns across 7 bases. CDR1 is SGHVS and CDR2 is FQNEAQ in the germline V gene. The J segment lost 8 bases and the V segment lost 5 bases, leaving 15 bases of the junction unmatched. The CDR3 length is 16 residues. CDR3 nucleotides: TGTGCCAGCAGCCATAGACCCTGGGGAGGGGCCGATGAGCAGTTCTTC. It codes for CASSHRPWGGADEQFF.

The chain has TRBV4-3 and TRBJ1-4, with 8 bases matching TRBD1. Germline loops: CDR1 LGHNA, CDR2 YSLEER. V lost 1 base and J lost 5; bases outside the gene matches: 3. The CDR3 loop spans 15 amino acids. The CDR3 coding sequence is TGCGCCAGCAGCCAAGGGACAGGGTCCAATGAAAAACTGTTTTTT. It codes for CASSQGTGSNEKLFF.

The chain has TRBV20-1 and TRBJ1-6, with D possibly matching TRBD1 (6 bases). The V gene lost 3 bases and the J gene lost 7 bases, with 16 bases spanning the gap. CDR1 is DFQATT and CDR2 is SNEGSKA in the germline V gene (reference sequence). The length of the CDR3 is 15 residues. This chain's CDR3 is CSASMGPQGNSPLHF. DNA of the CDR3: TGCAGTGCTAGTATGGGGCCGCAGGGGAATTCACCCCTCCACTTT.

This clone was seen a few times. This chain uses TRBV7-3 with TRBJ1-2; D remains ambiguous. The CDR3 is made up of 13 amino acids. The ends were cut back, 2 bases at V and 8 bases at J, with 12 bases in the middle. CDR1 and CDR2 from the germline V gene are SGHTA and FQGTGA. The chain's CDR3 is CASSLHPGGGYTF. CDR3 nucleotides: TGTGCCAGCAGCTTACACCCAGGAGGCGGCTACACCTTC. Using reference TRBV7-3 and TRBJ1-2 for the parts outside the CDR3, the full variable domain is GAGVSQTPSNKVTEKGKYVELRCDPISGHTALYWYRQSLGQGPEFLIYFQGTGAADDSGLPNDRFFAVRPEGSVSTLKIQRTERGDSAVYLCASSLHPGGGYTFGSGTRLTVV.

The chain carries TRBV5-1 and TRBJ2-2; 9 positions agree with TRBD1. The CDR3 sequence is 15 residues long. Unmatched junction bases numbered 4, after V lost 3 bases and J lost 4 bases. The V gene's germline CDR1 is SGHRS and CDR2 YFSETQ. CDR3: CASSWRDRATGELFF. The CDR3 DNA is TGCGCCAGCAGCTGGCGGGACAGGGCCACCGGGGAGCTGTTTTTT.

This clone was recorded a few times. The chain links TRBV4-1 to TRBJ1-2; D is unclear. The CDR3 sequence is 13 residues long. V was trimmed by 1 base and J by 5 bases, leaving 8 bases between them. Per germline, CDR1 MGHRA and CDR2 YSYEKL. The CDR3 coding sequence is TGCGCCAGCAGCCAAGTTCTATTTTATGGCTACACCTTC. Amino acid sequence: CASSQVLFYGYTF.

V and J are TRBV24-1 and TRBJ2-1, with D maybe TRBD1 (6 bases). This CDR3 spans 14 amino acids. The ends were cut back, 1 base at V and 4 bases at J, with 7 bases in the middle. Germline CDR1 and CDR2: KGHDR and SFDVKD. The CDR3 protein is CATSDFGQYNEQFF. As DNA, the CDR3 is TGTGCCACCAGTGATTTCGGACAGTACAATGAGCAGTTCTTC.

V is TRBV19 and J is TRBJ2-4, with 10 bases matching TRBD2. The germline gives CDR1 LNHDA, CDR2 SQIVND (reference sequence). The CDR3 runs to 17 residues. V lost 3 bases to trimming and J lost 0 bases; unmatched junction nucleotides: 5. The CDR3 region is CASSIGGLAVAKNIQYF. CDR3 bases: TGTGCCAGTAGTATTGGAGGACTAGCGGTAGCCAAAAACATTCAGTACTTC.

The chain links TRBV19 to TRBJ1-5; possible D gene TRBD1, 5 bases. V lost 7 bases and J 0 bases, leaving 10 bases between the germline ends. From germline, CDR1 is LNHDA and CDR2 SQIVND (reference sequence). The CDR3 loop spans 14 amino acids. CDR3 amino acids: CASTGGYSNQPQHF. The CDR3 DNA is TGTGCCAGTACGGGGGGTTATAGCAATCAGCCCCAGCATTTT. Combining the CDR3 with reference TRBV19 and TRBJ1-5 gives the whole variable domain DGGITQSPKYLFRKEGQNVTLSCEQNLNHDAMYWYRQDPGQGLRLIYYSQIVNDFQKGDIAEGYSVSREKKESFPLTVTSAQKNPTAFYLCASTGGYSNQPQHFGDGTRLSIL.